What follows are 21 T cell receptor beta chains derived from one specimen sequenced in a study of blood T cell repertoires in COVID-19. Sequenced by immunoSEQ multiplex PCR; TCRdb stores in-frame clones only, minus some. This table has more than 100,000 clones, over 65% appearing once. Sequencing was done on a sample of peripheral blood. These receptors all stem from a human donor in a cohort sampled during active COVID-19.

The V and J genes are TRBV19 and TRBJ1-2; D is uncertain. V lost 1 base and J lost 6, with 9 bases in between. There are 13 residues in the CDR3. Germline CDR1 LNHDA, CDR2 SQIVND (reference sequence). CDR3 nucleotides: TGTGCCAGTAGTATAGTTCTTCCGGATGGCTACACCTTC. Translating gives CASSIVLPDGYTF.

This chain joins TRBV5-8 and TRBJ1-3, with no clear D. CDR3 length: 15 residues. V was trimmed by 4 bases and J by 2 bases, leaving 13 bases between them. Germline loops: CDR1 SGHTS, CDR2 YDEGEE. CDR3 sequence: CASSARKTPGNTIYF. Written as DNA, the CDR3 is TGTGCCAGCAGCGCTAGGAAGACTCCTGGAAACACCATATATTTT.

This clone was recorded only once. The chain recombines TRBV18 with TRBJ2-7; D might be TRBD1 (5 bases). Germline V CDR1 and CDR2: KGHSH, LQKENI. V shed 3 bases and J shed 7 bases, with 7 bases lying between them. This CDR3 is built from 11 residues. CDR3 DNA: TGTGCCAGCTCACCCAAGGGGGAGCAGTACTTC. Translating it yields CASSPKGEQYF.

The V gene is TRBV6-5, the J gene TRBJ1-1; D not resolved. V lost 8 bases, J lost 4 bases, and 17 bases lay in between. The CDR3 is 14 residues long. Germline-derived CDR1 and CDR2 are MNHEY and SVGAGI. The CDR3 sequence: CASQAGRRVTEAFF. In DNA form, the CDR3 reads TGTGCCAGCCAAGCGGGCAGGAGGGTCACTGAAGCTTTCTTT.

V gene TRBV5-1 combines with J gene TRBJ1-2; TRBD1 matches at 9 bases. This CDR3 contains 14 residues. V shed 4 bases, J shed 7 bases, and the junction held 8 bases outside the gene matches. The germline CDR1 and CDR2 sequences are SGHRS and YFSETQ. The CDR3 region is CASSLDTGGSGYTF. CDR3 coding DNA: TGCGCCAGCAGCCTGGATACAGGGGGCTCTGGCTACACCTTC.

The V gene is TRBV19, the J gene TRBJ1-2; no reliable D call. The CDR3 is 11 residues long. In germline, CDR1 is LNHDA, CDR2 SQIVND (reference sequence). Trimming removed 7 bases at V and 8 bases at J, with 11 bases between. Written as DNA, the CDR3 is TGTGCCAGTACCGTCGCGGGCGGCTACACCTTC. Amino acid sequence: CASTVAGGYTF.

This clone occurred once. A read error may produce the germline difference seen at one junction end. The same CDR3 arises from other DNA sequences in this sample as well. The chain recombines TRBV5-6 with TRBJ1-2; D is ambiguous. This CDR3 comprises 15 residues. In germline, CDR1 is SGHDT, CDR2 YYEEEE. The CDR3 DNA sequence: TGTGCCAGCACCCCGGGATGGGAGATTAACTATGGCTACACCTTT. It codes for CASTPGWEINYGYTF.

The chain employs TRBV27 and TRBJ1-6; 8 nucleotides match TRBD1. Germline CDR1 and CDR2: MNHEY and SMNVEV (reference sequence). This CDR3 is 16 amino acids long. With 5 bases clipped from V and 6 bases from J, the junction kept 9 bases outside the gene matches. The CDR3 nucleotides read TGTGCCAGCAGTCCCCCGGGACAGGCCGCTAATTCACCCCTCCACTTT. Protein: CASSPPGQAANSPLHF.

The V call is TRBV7-2, the J call TRBJ2-3; D is unclear. The CDR3 length is 15 residues. V lost 1 base to trimming and J lost 0 bases, with 8 bases between them. The germline gives CDR1 SGHTA, CDR2 FQGNSA. CDR3 sequence: CASSLGWASTDTQYF. The CDR3 DNA reads as TGTGCCAGCAGCTTAGGTTGGGCTAGCACAGATACGCAGTATTTT.

The chain employs TRBV7-4 and TRBJ1-4; D unresolved. This CDR3 region has 15 residues. Trimming removed 5 bases from V and 7 bases from J, with 17 bases in between. Per the germline V gene, CDR1 is SGHVT and CDR2 is SQSDAQ. The CDR3 DNA sequence: TGTGCCAGCAGCACACACCGTTTGGGAGGTGAAAAACTGTTTTTT. This gives the protein CASSTHRLGGEKLFF.

The gene calls are TRBV5-8 and TRBJ2-3; D is undetermined. This CDR3 contains 15 residues. Germline CDR1 SGHTS, CDR2 YDEGEE. Trimming left V 0 bases short and J 3 bases short, with 11 bases between. The CDR3 reads CASSLGDSLTDTQYF. The DNA for the CDR3 is TGTGCCAGCAGCTTGGGTGATAGCCTGACAGATACGCAGTATTTT.

This chain joins TRBV6-4 and TRBJ2-1, with 12 bases lining up with TRBD2. The J segment lost 9 bases and the V segment lost 5 bases, leaving 11 bases of the junction unmatched. Germline V CDR1 and CDR2: MRHNA, SNTAGT. The CDR3 spans 16 residues. In DNA form, the CDR3 reads TGTGCCAGCAGTCTTACTAGCGGGGGGATTTTCACTGAGCAGTTCTTC. The encoded protein is CASSLTSGGIFTEQFF.

This clone was counted a few times. This chain links TRBV9 with TRBJ2-7, with unresolved D. V was pared by 4 bases and J by 6 bases, with 11 bases between. Per germline, CDR1 SGDLS and CDR2 YYNGEE. The CDR3 covers 12 residues. CDR3 sequence (DNA): TGTGCCAGCAGCCTAGTGGCAGGCGAGCAGTACTTC. Residues: CASSLVAGEQYF.

The rearrangement uses TRBV5-1 and TRBJ2-5; 7 positions match TRBD1. The CDR3 sequence is 15 residues long. Trimming cost V 1 base and J 3 bases; bases outside gene matches: 6. Germline V lookup: CDR1 SGHRS, CDR2 YFSETQ. CDR3 sequence reads: CASSLSNRGEETQYF. For the CDR3, the DNA is TGCGCCAGCAGCTTGTCCAACAGGGGTGAAGAGACCCAGTACTTC.

The table lists this clone with a few counts. This chain links TRBV10-3 with TRBJ2-1; 9 bases line up with TRBD2. V lost 1 base to trimming and J lost 9 bases; unmatched junction nucleotides: 7. The germline CDR1 and CDR2 sequences are ENHRY and SYGVKD. CDR3 length: 15 amino acids. CDR3 region: CAISELGGGAVEQFF. Written as DNA, the CDR3 is TGTGCCATCAGTGAGTTGGGCGGGGGGGCCGTTGAGCAGTTCTTC.

The sample holds a few counts of this clone. V usage is TRBV6-5 and J usage is TRBJ1-2; D possibly corresponds to TRBD1 (6 bases). The length of the CDR3 is 13 residues. From germline, CDR1 is MNHEY and CDR2 SVGAGI. V lost 6 bases, J lost 7 bases, and 15 bases lay in between. The CDR3 nucleotides read TGTGCCAGCAGCGACACAGGGAGATTTGGCTACACCTTC. Protein product: CASSDTGRFGYTF.

This clone appeared a single time. The chain links TRBV7-3 to TRBJ2-3, with D tentatively TRBD2 (7 bases). The germline V and J ends were trimmed by 5 bases and 4 bases, with 13 bases remaining between them. Germline loops: CDR1 SGHTA, CDR2 FQGTGA. The CDR3 sequence is 14 residues long. This CDR3 is CASSPTGGADTQYF. The CDR3, as DNA: TGTGCCAGCAGCCCGACGGGGGGCGCAGATACGCAGTATTTT.

The rearrangement uses TRBV18 and TRBJ1-2; D is perhaps TRBD1 (6 bases). Germline V CDR1 and CDR2: KGHSH, LQKENI. Trimming took off 2 bases at V and 2 bases at J, with 9 bases between the two ends. This CDR3 has 14 residues. The CDR3 nucleotides read TGTGCCAGCTCACCAAGGCAGGGGAACTATGGCTACACCTTC. As protein: CASSPRQGNYGYTF.

The chain combines TRBV16 with TRBJ1-2; weak D call: TRBD1 (6 bases). Trimming took off 4 bases at V and 4 bases at J, with 22 bases between the two ends. Germline V gene sequence: CDR1 KGHSY, CDR2 FQNENV. The CDR3 consists of 17 residues. This chain's CDR3 is CASSPAGARGPGYGYTF. CDR3 nucleotide sequence: TGTGCCAGCAGCCCGGCGGGGGCCAGGGGCCCTGGCTATGGCTACACCTTC.

The rearrangement joins TRBV19 to TRBJ2-3; the match to TRBD1 covers 7 bases. V was pared by 6 bases and J by 1 base, with 7 bases of the junction left unmatched. Germline CDR1 is LNHDA and CDR2 is SQIVND (reference sequence). The CDR3 is 15 amino acids. The CDR3 spells CASSLRTGRTDTQYF. The CDR3 coding sequence is TGTGCCAGTAGCCTAAGGACAGGACGCACAGATACGCAGTATTTT.

This clone was detected only a few times. This chain connects TRBV7-9 to TRBJ1-2; D is uncertain. The CDR3 runs 15 residues. V lost 2 bases and J 1 base, leaving 11 bases between the germline ends. Germline assignment: CDR1 SEHNR and CDR2 FQNEAQ (reference sequence). CDR3 sequence reads: CASSLWQENNYGYTF. The CDR3 coding sequence is TGTGCCAGCAGCTTATGGCAGGAAAATAACTATGGCTACACCTTC.